This entry features one TCR beta chain sequence. The target of this receptor is not known. Per-base quality was not reported, and no clone a single base away is much larger than it. The data are from a study of cytomegalovirus exposure and HLA in healthy donors (dated by TCRdb to the late 2010s). For the study in its entirety: In an earlier analysis of some 610 of the donors, roughly 300 Gb of sequence data and some 120 million unique TCR beta sequences from 180 million or so T cells were reported. An early release that covered about 600 HLA-typed donors contained about 300 gigabases of sequencing data and about 93 million unique TCR sequences. Of the roughly 400 genotyped donors, 75% to 85% were placed in the genetic ancestry cluster associated with self-reported Caucasian donors. The study aimed to test whether cataloging public T cell receptors could reveal signatures of past pathogen exposure. Using immunosequencing, the study profiled T cell repertoires from 500 to 800 subjects and related those repertoires to cytomegalovirus serostatus. A separate validation cohort of 90 to 150 different subjects was used in addition to the roughly 720-subject first cohort. To predict cytomegalovirus infection status, the study combined high-throughput TCR immunosequencing, statistical association of individual TCRs with disease status, and machine learning. A later analysis re-examined previously published TCR beta repertoires from just over 650 donors and added high-resolution HLA genotyping to investigate patterns of TCR occurrence. The later analysis used no new phenotypic data to find candidate immune exposures, relying instead on TCR beta sequences and their occurrence across donors. An earlier analysis of roughly 600 of the donors used high-throughput TCR beta sequencing to judge whether each TCR beta V gene segment behaved as functional or pseudogenic. Alongside the repertoire data, information on donor age, sex, ethnicity and CMV serostatus was compiled. A later genetic analysis used genome-wide SNP genotypes for about 60% of the roughly 670 donors, treating that subset as a discovery cohort. Every discovery cohort repertoire had been produced on one sequencing platform. HLA typing covered class I and class II loci at four-digit resolution. Typing coverage varied by locus: roughly 629-640 donors for A, B, C, DRB1 and DQB1; 500 to 550 for DQA1; around 610 for DPA1; approximately 470 for DPB1. A few DR-DQ haplotypes were handled as single units for association and clustering because linkage in the cohort was strong. Among 300 to 500 genotyped donors of the cohort, an average of approximately 200,000 unique TCR beta nucleotide sequences was sequenced per donor, of which roughly 17% were non-productive.

Trimming removed 5 bases from V and 6 bases from J; the gene matches leave 4 bases unexplained. Based on the germline V gene, the CDR1 and CDR2 sequences are MDHEN and SYDVKM. Spanning cysteine to phenylalanine, the CDR3 consists of 14 amino acids. Here the CDR3 DNA is all that survives: 42 bases in frame from base 1. The paper as a whole reports these results and caveats: According to a later analysis, most CMV-associated TCR beta chains appeared to be HLA-restricted, and the HLA associations seemed to be driven largely by CMV exposure. Compared with equally common non-associated chains, HLA-associated TCR beta chains in a later analysis were more clonally expanded and had lower generation probabilities. Broadly in line with IMGT annotations, most TCR beta V segments showed up in productive rearrangements about 90% or about 30% of the time in an earlier analysis of some 590 of the donors. The cohort was sequenced for TCR beta chains only, and without alpha or paired-chain data the features that could be detected were limited. In vitro tests confirmed that a few of the cytomegalovirus-associated TCR beta chains recognize cytomegalovirus antigens. Linkage disequilibrium might explain the correlated functional status among segregating V segments, but an unknown experimental factor could not be excluded. In the study, 150 to 200 TCR beta chains were listed as associated with cytomegalovirus. In a later analysis, the rate of TCR association differed among HLA loci, with DRB1 alleles having the most associated TCRs and HLA-C alleles having the fewest. Because counts were too low, approximately 15 rarely observed V segments, including chromosome 9 orphons, were excluded from the earlier analysis of several hundred of the donors. A later analysis associated 16,951 TCR beta sequences with specific HLA alleles at a false discovery rate of 0.05. The authors suggested that the approach could potentially be generalized to other disease states and immunological phenotypes. In a later analysis, several top co-occurrence clusters were reported to appear linked to parvovirus B19, influenza, CMV and Epstein-Barr virus. For the cohort, immune exposure information was limited to CMV serostatus. Because HLA typing was unavailable for some donors at each locus, only the typed subset was used in association tests. In a later genetic analysis, fewer N-insertions in productive TCRs were reported among donors in an Asian-associated ancestry cluster than the approximately 670-donor mean. When HLA alleles, especially DR and DQ, strongly co-occurred, TCR associations were difficult to assign to individual alleles. Most TCR sequences were seen in very few donors, while some public TCRs were found in many individuals. In a later genetic analysis, a missense DCLRE1C variant was associated with V-gene and J-gene trimming of TCR beta chains, and the association was replicated in an independent cohort. A further reported finding was that TCR beta sequences accurately predicted the HLA-A and HLA-B alleles for most subjects in the first cohort. In both the original and validation cohorts, the classifier was reported to diagnose cytomegalovirus status with high specificity and sensitivity. A cluster of highly shared sequence variants was judged likely to be a technical artifact of the sequencing pipeline. Some IMGT-functional V segments, including TRBV6-2 and TRBV6-3, could not be distinguished by the 87-base-pair reads and were therefore excluded. The presence/absence analyses assumed that sequencing depth was roughly uniform across donors, and that assumption may not be true.

The cohort consisted of some 730 healthy bone marrow donors. At the time of sampling, every cohort member was nominally healthy, though immune exposures that went unrecorded were likely present. The donor tested CMV seropositive and was one of the 289 seropositive cohort members. A peripheral blood sample was collected from each donor, and TCR beta sequencing was performed on peripheral blood mononuclear cells. Genomic DNA was extracted from the blood cell samples with the Qiagen DNeasy Blood Extraction Kit. The method behind the library was the immunoSEQ multiplex PCR assay. For the multiplex PCR, a mixture combining 60 forward primers for TCR Vbeta segments and 13 reverse primers for TCR Jbeta segments was used. Amplification of the CDR3 region of rearranged TCR beta genes was performed with a multiplex PCR assay on genomic DNA. Amplified TCR beta libraries were sequenced as 87-base-pair reads on the Illumina HiSeq System. On the study's bioinformatics: A later analysis counted about 76 million unique TCR beta chains across the 550 to 750 repertoires, and 9.5 million to 11 million of these chains were shared by at least two donors. Raw reads were error-corrected and collapsed into unique sequences by a nearest-neighbor algorithm in which closely related sequences were merged to remove PCR and sequencing errors. CDR3 sequences were aligned to IMGT reference sequences to assign V, D and J gene segments. For a sequence to be retained, at least a six-nucleotide match to both a V gene segment and a J gene segment was required. Rearrangements were classified as productive when the CDR3 lacked stop codons and remained in frame with V and J, and all other rearrangements were classified as non-productive. CDR3 was defined according to IMGT convention as the region running from the second conserved V-encoded cysteine to the conserved J-encoded phenylalanine. Sequences without an unambiguous match to a single V gene segment were excluded from the earlier analysis of 587 of the donors. In an earlier analysis of several hundred of the donors, a V segment was called functional when productive rearrangements were above 56.7%, and segregating when the standard deviation between donors exceeded 5%. A statistical classification framework was built to diagnose cytomegalovirus status from the catalog of TCR beta chain sequences. V and J gene assignment, in a later analysis, came from comparing TCR nucleotide sequences with IMGT/GENE-DB human TR gene sequences. A later analysis assigned CDR3 sequences and most-parsimonious VDJ recombination scenarios with the TCRdist pipeline. In a later analysis, each TCR beta chain was defined by its CDR3 amino acid sequence together with its V-gene family, and reads without a unique V-gene family were excluded. To address suspected cross-contamination and a sequencing artifact, a later analysis removed 550 to 750 highly shared, low-generation-probability nucleotide sequences. In a later analysis, a clonal expansion index was calculated for each public chain from normalized within-repertoire ranks of inferred template counts. In a later analysis, generation probabilities were computed with a VDJ recombination model fitted to out-of-frame rearrangements, and the resulting probabilities were checked against IGoR. Hypergeometric tests were used in a later analysis to score TCR-TCR, TCR-HLA and TCR-CMV co-occurrence, with a repertoire-size bias correction applied to the TCR pairs. In a later analysis, false discovery rates were estimated by permuting HLA or CMV assignments 20 times. In a later analysis, co-occurring TCRs were grouped with DBSCAN, and TCRdist sequence similarity was added when clustering was performed within HLA-allele-positive subsets. Repertoires with fewer than 30,000 or more than 120,000 public chains, plus five repertoires with anomalous nucleotide sharing, were excluded from co-occurrence clustering. The table comes from immuneACCESS by way of TCRdb, which keeps in-frame sequences with V and J called. Part of the clones is missing from these tables; in studies checked, under half for an unresolved V gene and the rest for unknown reasons. The D gene and trimming were derived from the DNA, and the V and J assignments and clone size from that table. The sample table contains 160,000 or so clones; only one count was recorded for roughly 80% of them. Of the sample, about 10% is held by the ten largest clones.

Sequencing input: PBMCs. The receptor's source is a man aged 45-65 years in good health and CMV-seropositive. The chain links TRBV28 with TRBJ2-7; 13 middle bases align to TRBD2. CDR3 protein: CASSGLAGVSEQYF. The DNA sequence is as follows: TGTGCCAGCAGTGGACTAGCGGGAGTAAGCGAGCAGTACTTC.